These 21 T cell receptor beta chains originate from one sample sequenced in a study of control samples from healthy donors and cancer patients. Assay: immunoSEQ multiplex PCR; the TCRdb copy retains only in-frame clones and omits some. This repertoire shows around 140,000 clones, 80% to 95% found once; its top ten account for 4.5% to 7%. Sequences were obtained from blood. The receptors stem from a man aged 18-30 years in good health.

This sequence joins TRBV11-2 and TRBJ2-7; tentative D call: TRBD1 (6 bases). V lost 5 bases and J lost 1, with 21 bases in between. CDR1 is SGHAT and CDR2 is FQNNGV in the germline V gene. The CDR3 contains 17 residues. The chain's CDR3 is CASSRSFIQGMSYEQYF. CDR3 DNA: TGTGCCAGCAGCCGATCCTTCATACAGGGTATGTCCTACGAGCAGTACTTC.

The CDR3 protein is CASSPGQGANNYGYTF. In nucleotides, the CDR3 is TGTGCCAGCAGCCCAGGACAGGGGGCAAATAACTATGGCTACACCTTC. V is TRBV5-4 and J is TRBJ1-2; 11 bases are a match to TRBD1. CDR1 and CDR2 (germline): SGHNT, YYREEE (reference sequence). The CDR3 has 16 residues. The ends lost 4 bases at V and 1 base at J; junction bases unmatched: 6.

This chain links TRBV10-3 with TRBJ1-4; 7 bases line up with TRBD1. J lost 7 bases, V lost 10 bases, and 9 bases had no gene match. Germline assignment: CDR1 ENHRY and CDR2 SYGVKD. The CDR3 has 13 amino acids. The CDR3, as DNA: TGTGCCACCCGACAGGGTAGAGGTGAAAAACTGTTTTTT. It encodes CATRQGRGEKLFF.

This rearrangement joins TRBV3-1 (or the pseudogene TRBV3-2) to TRBJ2-3; 11 bases are a match to TRBD2. The germline CDR1 and CDR2 sequences are LGHDT and YNNKEL (reference sequence). The CDR3 has 16 amino acids. The junction had 7 bases not matched to a gene; V was cut back by 4 bases and J by 4 bases. The DNA for the CDR3 is TGTGCCAGCAGCCCTTATAGCGGGGGGGCACCAGATACGCAGTATTTT. Protein: CASSPYSGGAPDTQYF.

The chain recombines TRBV27 with TRBJ1-5; D unresolved. V dropped 5 bases and J dropped 0 bases, with 14 bases sitting between them. CDR1 is MNHEY, CDR2 SMNVEV, per germline (reference sequence). CDR3 length: 16 residues. The CDR3 DNA sequence: TGTGCCAGCAGTATGTCACGGGCATATAGCAATCAGCCCCAGCATTTT. Translated, it gives CASSMSRAYSNQPQHF.

The chain has TRBV11-3 and TRBJ1-4; 12 bases are a match to TRBD1. V gave up 5 bases and J gave up 2 bases; unmatched junction bases: 15. The length of the CDR3 is 20 residues. Germline-derived CDR1 and CDR2 are SGHNT and YENEEA. CDR3 DNA: TGTGCCAGCAGCCCTCACCGGGACAGGGGGCTCTATGGGACTAATGAAAAACTGTTTTTT. Translation gives CASSPHRDRGLYGTNEKLFF.

The chain joins TRBV2 to TRBJ1-3; 8 nucleotides agree with TRBD1. This CDR3 is built from 17 residues. J lost 8 bases, V lost 2 bases, and 14 bases had no gene match. Germline lookup yields CDR1 SNHLY and CDR2 FYNNEI. The CDR3 here is CASSELPSWGQDYTIYF. DNA for the CDR3: TGTGCCAGCAGTGAATTGCCTTCCTGGGGACAGGACTACACCATATATTTT.

The chain joins TRBV5-1 to TRBJ1-1; D remains ambiguous. The germline V gene encodes CDR1 SGHRS and CDR2 YFSETQ. This CDR3 contains 15 residues. Trimming took 4 bases from V and 7 from J, leaving 20 bases between them. The CDR3 reads CASSRGAVPLIEAFF. CDR3 bases: TGCGCCAGCAGCCGAGGTGCAGTTCCCTTGATTGAAGCTTTCTTT.

This clone was seen a single time. The chain has TRBV7-9 and TRBJ2-2, with D unclear. With 2 bases removed from V and 4 bases from J, the gap between germline ends came to 14 bases. The CDR3 length is 16 residues. The V gene's germline CDR1 is SEHNR and CDR2 FQNEAQ (reference sequence). CDR3 bases: TGTGCCAGCAGCTTAAGCCCCAGGTGGAGCACCGGGGAGCTGTTTTTT. Residues: CASSLSPRWSTGELFF.

CDR3 sequence reads: CSASSGDIRNTEAFF. The CDR3 DNA is TGCAGTGCTAGTTCCGGGGATATACGGAACACTGAAGCTTTCTTT. This rearrangement joins TRBV20-1 to TRBJ1-1; D gene uncertain. The germline gives CDR1 DFQATT, CDR2 SNEGSKA (reference sequence). This CDR3 region has 15 residues. Trimming took off 3 bases at V and 1 base at J, with 15 bases between the two ends.

The V gene is TRBV7-6, the J gene TRBJ2-5; D not resolved. The CDR3 has 14 amino acids. Trimming took 5 bases from V and 7 from J, leaving 17 bases between them. Per germline, CDR1 SGHVS and CDR2 FNYEAQ. The CDR3 DNA is TGTGCCAGCAGCCCCGCCGTAGGTTGGGGGACCCAGTACTTC. This translates into CASSPAVGWGTQYF.

Here the CDR3 DNA reads TGTGCCAGCAGCTTCAGGCAGGGTTCAGATACGCAGTATTTT. Encoded protein: CASSFRQGSDTQYF. The rearrangement uses TRBV7-9 and TRBJ2-3, with a tentative D call TRBD1 (5 bases). CDR3 length equals 14 residues. Trimming took off 3 bases at V and 4 bases at J, with 11 bases between the two ends. Germline loops: CDR1 SEHNR, CDR2 FQNEAQ (reference sequence).

J is TRBJ1-4 and V is TRBV27; no reliable D call. This CDR3 spans 13 amino acids. CDR1 MNHEY and CDR2 SMNVEV come from the germline V gene (reference sequence). The V end was cut by 7 bases, the J end by 6 bases, with 12 bases between. For the CDR3, the DNA is TGTGCCAGCACGCGGATTATGGATGAAAAACTGTTTTTT. It translates to CASTRIMDEKLFF. The entire variable domain, with the rest obtained from reference TRBV27 and TRBJ1-4, is as follows: EAQVTQNPRYLITVTGKKLTVTCSQNMNHEYMSWYRQDPGLGLRQIYYSMNVEVTDKGDVPEGYKVSRKEKRNFPLILESPSPNQTSLYFCASTRIMDEKLFFGSGTQLSVL.

The CDR3 DNA follows: TGTGCCAGCAGTTTCGGGCTGCGCCGCAGAGAACCTTACAATGAGCAGTTCTTC. This gives the protein CASSFGLRRREPYNEQFF. The chain combines TRBV27 with TRBJ2-1, with D hard to call. V gave up 3 bases and J gave up 4 bases, with 22 bases separating them. The CDR3 covers 18 residues. Germline values: CDR1 MNHEY, CDR2 SMNVEV (reference sequence).

The chain uses TRBV7-2 and TRBJ1-6; the match to TRBD1 covers 10 bases. The J segment lost 11 bases and the V segment lost 0 bases, leaving 10 bases of the junction unmatched. CDR1 and CDR2 from the germline V gene are SGHTA and FQGNSA. The CDR3 sequence is 17 residues long. The CDR3 here is CASSLALTGGAGTPLHF. In DNA, the CDR3 is TGTGCCAGCAGCTTAGCCCTGACAGGGGGCGCGGGGACACCCCTCCACTTT. Supplemented by reference TRBV7-2 and TRBJ1-6, the full variable domain reads GAGVSQSPSNKVTEKGKDVELRCDPISGHTALYWYRQSLGQGLEFLIYFQGNSAPDKSGLPSDRFSAERTGGSVSTLTIQRTQQEDSAVYLCASSLALTGGAGTPLHFGNGTRLTVT.

In the case of this clone: At one of its ends the junction is not consistent with the germline gene, which may arise from a read error. V is TRBV7-2 and J is TRBJ2-5; D gene unclear. The CDR3 sequence is 13 residues long. The V gene's germline CDR1 is SGHTA and CDR2 FQGNSA. The CDR3 sequence is CASSSSSQGTQYF. For the CDR3, the DNA is TGTGCCAGCAGCTCATCGTCTCAAGGGACCCAGTACTTC. The full variable domain, rest sourced from reference TRBV7-2 and TRBJ2-5, is GAGVSQSPSNKVTEKGKDVELRCDPISGHTALYWYRQSLGQGLEFLIYFQGNSAPDKSGLPSDRFSAERTGGSVSTLTIQRTQQEDSAVYLCASSSSSQGTQYFGPGTRLLVL.

The chain links TRBV5-1 to TRBJ1-4; D remains ambiguous. Trimming shortened V by 0 bases and J by 8 bases, and 11 bases separated the two germline ends. There are 14 residues in the CDR3. Germline CDR1 and CDR2: SGHRS and YFSETQ. CDR3 protein: CASSLAGLGEKLFF. Here the CDR3 DNA reads TGCGCCAGCAGCTTGGCTGGGCTCGGGGAAAAACTGTTTTTT.

The J gene is TRBJ1-5, the V gene TRBV2; 8 nucleotides align to TRBD1. There are 15 residues in the CDR3. V lost 6 bases, J lost 3 bases, and 7 bases stayed unmatched. The germline gives CDR1 SNHLY, CDR2 FYNNEI. The CDR3 here is CASSKDRAANQPQHF. The CDR3 DNA is TGTGCCAGCAGCAAGGACAGGGCGGCCAATCAGCCCCAGCATTTT.

J is TRBJ2-1 and V is TRBV18, with TRBD1 identical over 12 bases. The CDR3 contains 14 residues. Per the germline V gene, CDR1 is KGHSH and CDR2 is LQKENI. V lost 3 bases and J lost 13; bases outside the gene matches: 7. CDR3 nucleotide sequence: TGTGCCAGCTCACCCCCCGGGACAGGGGGCATCCAGTTCTTC. Translated, it gives CASSPPGTGGIQFF.

This clone was detected only once. This chain joins TRBV14 and TRBJ2-7; either TRBD1 or TRBD2 may fit D (5 bases each). Trimming removed 2 bases from V and 6 bases from J, with 11 bases in between. CDR1 is SGHDN and CDR2 is FVKESK in the germline V gene. The CDR3 consists of 13 residues. This CDR3 reads CASSQWMGVEQYF. The CDR3 coding sequence is TGTGCCAGCAGCCAATGGATGGGGGTCGAGCAGTACTTC.

This rearrangement joins TRBV6-6 to TRBJ2-6; either TRBD1 or TRBD2 may fit D (5 bases each). Germline CDR1 is MNHNY and CDR2 is SVGAGI (reference sequence). Trimming cost V 8 bases and J 4 bases, with 9 bases left between them. This CDR3 has 13 amino acids. CDR3 amino acids: CASVEGGANVLTF. The CDR3 DNA reads TGTGCCAGCGTCGAGGGGGGGGCCAACGTCCTGACTTTC.